This T cell receptor beta chain was obtained from a study of post-analysis software for immune sequencing data. Study-wide results and caveats: Controls showed lower frequencies than patients for five TRBV segments, and TRBV5-6, TRBV5-1 and TRBV20-1 were among these.

The germline V gene encodes CDR1 ENHRY and CDR2 SYGVKD. The V gene lost 2 bases and the J gene lost 1 base, with 11 bases spanning the gap. CDR3 length: 15 amino acids. Sequencing libraries made from TCR beta cDNA carried unique molecular identifiers. MiXCR, run by TCRdb on the PCR reads, gives a single entry per CDR3 protein. Among fewer than 850,000 distinct CDR3 sequences listed, roughly 27% were seen once. A remark on this clonotype: The antigen is undetermined.

The chain couples TRBV10-3 to TRBJ1-1; no definite D call. This clonotype was obtained from a girl between 10 and 17 years old with multiple sclerosis. Material: blood. DNA for the CDR3: TGTGCCATCAGTGAGCCCCGTGGAGCGAACACTGAAGCTTTCTTT. It specifies CAISEPRGANTEAFF.